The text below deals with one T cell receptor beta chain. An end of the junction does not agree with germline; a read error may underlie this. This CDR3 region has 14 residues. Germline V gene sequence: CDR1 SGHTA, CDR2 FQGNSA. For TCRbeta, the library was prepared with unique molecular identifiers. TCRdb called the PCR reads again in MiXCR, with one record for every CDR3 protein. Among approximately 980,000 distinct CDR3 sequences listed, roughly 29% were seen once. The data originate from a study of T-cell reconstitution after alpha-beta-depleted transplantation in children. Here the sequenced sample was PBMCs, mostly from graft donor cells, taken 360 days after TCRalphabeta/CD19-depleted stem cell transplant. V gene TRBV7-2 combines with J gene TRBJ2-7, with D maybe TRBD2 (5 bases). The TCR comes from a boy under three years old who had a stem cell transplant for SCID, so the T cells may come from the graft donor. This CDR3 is CASTQRALLYEQCF. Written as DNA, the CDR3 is TGTGCCAGCACCCAGAGGGCGCTCCTCTACGAGCAGTGCTTC.